The T cell receptor (beta chain) described here comes from a study of identical twins. Study-wide findings and caveats: Invariant MAIT and iNKT cells may have partly biased zero-insertion analyses.

TCRdb analysed the 5' RACE reads with MiXCR anew, one entry per CDR3 protein. Of a few hundred thousand distinct CDR3 sequences in the sample, about 15% were seen once. This clonotype occurred a few times. Its antigen is unknown. Between the trimmed V and J ends, which lost 1 base and 6 bases, there was a span of 10 bases. Germline V gene data show CDR1 as SGHRS and CDR2 as YFSETQ. This CDR3 region has 13 residues. Another study also made use of these data, one on yellow fever vaccine responses in identical twins.

The chain combines TRBV5-1 with TRBJ1-2; no reliable D call. The sequence was obtained from a woman between 18 and 29 years old in good health. The sequenced sample consisted of CD4+ T cells sorted from blood. The CDR3 nucleotides are TGCGCCAGCAGCTTGAACCCAGGTCATGGCTACACCTTC. Its translation is CASSLNPGHGYTF.